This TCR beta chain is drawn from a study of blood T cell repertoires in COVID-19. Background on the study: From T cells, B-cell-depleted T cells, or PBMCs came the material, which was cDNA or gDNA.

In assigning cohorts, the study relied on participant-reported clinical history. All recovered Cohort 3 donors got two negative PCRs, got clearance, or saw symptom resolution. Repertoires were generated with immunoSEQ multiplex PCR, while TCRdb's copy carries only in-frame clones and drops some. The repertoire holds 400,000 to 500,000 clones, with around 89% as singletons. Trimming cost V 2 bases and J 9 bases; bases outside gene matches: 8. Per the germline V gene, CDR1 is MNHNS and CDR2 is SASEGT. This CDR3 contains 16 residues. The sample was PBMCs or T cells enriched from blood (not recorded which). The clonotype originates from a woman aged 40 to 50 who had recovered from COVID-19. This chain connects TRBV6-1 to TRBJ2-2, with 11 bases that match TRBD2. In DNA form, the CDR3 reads TGTGCCAGCAGTGAATTTACTAGCGGGAGACGGTGGGAGCTGTTTTTT. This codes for CASSEFTSGRRWELFF.